A single sample gave rise to the 3 T cell receptor beta chains below, sequenced in a study of cytotoxic CD8 clonotypes in ibrutinib-treated CLL. Sequencing used immunoSEQ multiplex PCR; TCRdb keeps in-frame clones, though not all of them. The data show nearly 85,000 clones, around 75% seen once. The specimen comprised PBMCs, sampled after 12 months of ibrutinib treatment. These receptors were taken from a human donor with chronic lymphocytic leukemia.

V is TRBV27 and J is TRBJ1-6; 8 nucleotides agree with TRBD1. V lost 8 bases to trimming and J lost 7 bases; unmatched junction nucleotides: 7. From germline, CDR1 is MNHEY and CDR2 SMNVEV (reference sequence). This CDR3 region has 14 residues. The CDR3 reads CASGDRGENSPLHF. CDR3 sequence (DNA): TGTGCCAGCGGCGACAGGGGCGAAAATTCACCCCTCCACTTT.

The sample holds a few counts of this clone. The chain has TRBV29-1 and TRBJ2-4; D might be TRBD1 (6 bases). The CDR3 is 13 residues long. Germline values: CDR1 SQVTM, CDR2 ANQGSEA. V was clipped by 7 bases and J by 2 bases, with 12 bases between them. DNA of the CDR3: TGCAGCGCAGGTGGGGGCCCCAAAAACATTCAGTACTTC. This codes for CSAGGGPKNIQYF.

The count of this clone is one. The V gene is TRBV10-3, the J gene TRBJ2-7; 14 bases agree with TRBD2. CDR3 length: 14 residues. In germline, CDR1 is ENHRY, CDR2 SYGVKD. Trimming cost V 5 bases and J 6 bases; bases outside gene matches: 3. The CDR3 nucleotides are TGTGCCATCAGTCCCGGGACTAGCGGGAGCGAGCAGTACTTC. Protein sequence: CAISPGTSGSEQYF.